These T cell receptor beta chains were read from a single sample in a study of regulatory T cells in long-lasting Graves disease. TCRdb re-derived calls from the multiplex PCR reads in MiXCR, one entry per CDR3 protein. The repertoire holds 350,000 to 450,000 distinct CDR3 sequences, with over 15% as singletons. The same sample was also used in a study of T cells in Graves' hyperthyroidism and ophthalmopathy.

Sequenced here: peripheral blood mononuclear cells (PBMCs), sampled at new diagnosis, from a patient treated with antithyroid drugs. These receptors originate from a man in his forties or fifties with Graves disease. The CDR3 runs from the conserved cysteine through the conserved F or W. Each record gives: D gene, CDR3 length, V gene, CDR3 protein. The D gene is left open where the match is weak.

>.|17|TRBV3-1
CASSRTLGVWGTDTQYF
>.|14|TRBV30
CAGTSSVRYYGYTF
>TRBD2|17|TRBV4-1
CASSQDHLAGVRPTQYF
>TRBD2|14|TRBV5-1
CASSREAARGTQYF
>TRBD1|15|TRBV5-6
CASSSWRQGWQPQHF
>TRBD1|17|TRBV7-8
CASSRAGTGGFGEAQYF
>.|12|TRBV20-1
CSAREVEYEQYF
>.|15|TRBV5-1
CASSFAGEVSSPLHF
>TRBD2|16|TRBV5-1
CASSLEAGGSYNEQFF
>.|14|TRBV7-2
CASSEQGLSYEQYF
>.|17|TRBV12-3/TRBV12-4
CASSPSGEGGYNSPLHF
>.|15|TRBV7-3
CASSLGGVTNTEAFF
>TRBD1|16|TRBV6-5
CASSYSPGQGSYEQYF
>.|16|TRBV4-1
CASSQGPGLSGNTIYF
>.|16|TRBV4-3
CASSQEQTRPTDTQYF
>TRBD1|14|TRBV2
CASPRQGLHNEQFF
>.|13|TRBV18
CASSRAGDSPLHF
>.|15|TRBV9
CASSYGTSSTDTQYF
>.|15|TRBV5-1
CASSPGRTDNYGYTF
>TRBD1|17|TRBV16
CASSQSWGDRGSYEQYF
>.|13|TRBV18
CASSDGGYNEQFF
>TRBD1|15|TRBV20-1
CSARADRAGDQPQHF
>TRBD2|15|TRBV11-2
CASSEGLAQFYEQYF
>TRBD1|15|TRBV29-1
CSVSTGTDIYNEQFF
>.|14|TRBV24-1
CATSDVLTNQPQHF
>TRBD1|15|TRBV20-1
CSAIKTGRTKNIQYF
>.|17|TRBV28
CASSPRRRFSYNSPLHF
>TRBD2|17|TRBV14
CASSKPYQRGILGTQYF
>TRBD1|15|TRBV5-1
CASSLWGQGQETQYF
>TRBD2|14|TRBV20-1
CSARTASGGLTQYF
>.|14|TRBV10-3
CAISGGRATDTQYF
>.|14|TRBV6-1
CASSLRTLYTEAFF
>.|16|TRBV5-1
CASSLGVDKRTDTQYF
>TRBD2|16|TRBV27
CASSFRLAGGYNEQFF
>TRBD1|15|TRBV5-5
CASSLEGQGMRKLFF
>.|16|TRBV28
CASSLFNLKGNQPQHF
>.|15|TRBV18
CASTGVSSGANVLTF
>TRBD2|15|TRBV6-5
CASSYWAGGGETQYF
>.|16|TRBV20-1
CSARRTLPAGNTEAFF
>TRBD1|15|TRBV5-4
CASTLMGTGTGELFF
>TRBD2|15|TRBV7-2
CASSMTSGAFYEQYF
>.|14|TRBV6-2/TRBV6-3
CASSFFTRGTEAFF
>TRBD2|15|TRBV4-1
CASSQASGGGETQYF
>TRBD2|15|TRBV29-1
CSVGGSGGSAYEQYF
>.|13|TRBV11-1
CASSASVQSGYTF
>TRBD2|16|TRBV20-1
CSARELAGTNTGELFF
>.|15|TRBV6-6
CASSYSRQGGETQYF
>.|16|TRBV6-1
CASSERGSFSGNTIYF
>.|12|TRBV20-1
CSASRAAEKLFF
>TRBD2|18|TRBV12-3/TRBV12-4
CASSSRTSGGAGVYEQFF
>.|13|TRBV2
CASSEYGVETQYF
>.|12|TRBV29-1
CSVSRGALNWVF
>TRBD1|15|TRBV24-1
CATSDPGTGEDEAFF
>TRBD1|18|TRBV7-3
CASSDTDRAAATNEKLFF
>TRBD2|14|TRBV3-1
CASSQDPRGGTQYF
>TRBD2|16|TRBV12-3/TRBV12-4
CASSLRAGVTYNEQFF
>TRBD2|15|TRBV9
CASSVGGGAPETQYF
>TRBD1|17|TRBV28
CASNLPGTGGRSEKLFF
>TRBD2|15|TRBV6-2/TRBV6-3
CASSNPGTSGETQYF